The 14 T cell receptor beta chains presented below share a single source sample, sequenced in a study of shared clonotypes between healthy human individuals. The method was immunoSEQ multiplex PCR; TCRdb's version includes in-frame clones alone and lacks a portion of them. The repertoire consists of roughly 1 million clones, with 75% to 85% occurring once and the leading ten covering 0.5% to 0.6%. The sequenced sample consisted of memory CD4+ T cells from PBMCs. Subset of the sample: CD45RA-negative fraction. The receptor source for this set is a man aged 18 to 30 in good health. Some clones in this sample may be carry-over from other donors' samples.

This rearrangement joins TRBV14 to TRBJ2-2; D is undetermined. V dropped 2 bases and J dropped 2 bases, with 6 bases sitting between them. The CDR3 covers 14 residues. The germline V gene has CDR1 SGHDN and CDR2 FVKESK. CDR3 sequence reads: CASSQSRNTGELFF. CDR3 DNA sequence: TGTGCCAGCAGCCAATCGAGAAACACCGGGGAGCTGTTTTTT.

The chain employs TRBV7-3 and TRBJ2-3; 8 bases match TRBD1. V shed 6 bases, J shed 4 bases, and the junction held 9 bases outside the gene matches. Germline CDR1 SGHTA, CDR2 FQGTGA. The CDR3 runs 15 residues. The CDR3 DNA sequence: TGTGCCAGCAGTAGTTCAGGGGGCAGGTCAGATACGCAGTATTTT. Translation gives CASSSSGGRSDTQYF. Complete variable domain (other parts from reference TRBV7-3 and TRBJ2-3): GAGVSQTPSNKVTEKGKYVELRCDPISGHTALYWYRQSLGQGPEFLIYFQGTGAADDSGLPNDRFFAVRPEGSVSTLKIQRTERGDSAVYLCASSSSGGRSDTQYFGPGTRLTVL.

The chain is built from TRBV4-1 and TRBJ1-5; D may be TRBD1 (6 bases). Germline CDR1 is MGHRA and CDR2 is YSYEKL. The V end lost 0 bases, the J end lost 6 bases, and 6 bases lay between the germline ends. This CDR3 spans 13 amino acids. CDR3 nucleotide sequence: TGCGCCAGCAGCCAAGAACAGGGTCAGCCCCAGCATTTT. Protein product: CASSQEQGQPQHF.

The chain employs TRBV2 and TRBJ2-3; D is unclear. Trimming shortened V by 5 bases and J by 8 bases, and 11 bases separated the two germline ends. The length of the CDR3 is 12 residues. The V gene's germline CDR1 is SNHLY and CDR2 FYNNEI. CDR3 in amino acids: CASSSRISTQYF. The CDR3 nucleotides are TGTGCCAGCAGTTCCCGAATATCTACGCAGTATTTT. The variable domain in full, with the rest retrieved from reference TRBV2 and TRBJ2-3, is EPEVTQTPSHQVTQMGQEVILRCVPISNHLYFYWYRQILGQKVEFLVSFYNNEISEKSEIFDDQFSVERPDGSNFTLKIRSTKLEDSAMYFCASSSRISTQYFGPGTRLTVL.

This clone was counted ten times or more. The chain combines TRBV5-1 with TRBJ2-3, with TRBD2 matching over 8 bases. Trimming cost V 0 bases and J 6 bases; bases outside gene matches: 6. CDR1 is SGHRS, CDR2 YFSETQ, per germline. The CDR3 sequence is 15 residues long. As DNA, the CDR3 is TGCGCCAGCAGCTTGGTGGTTAGCGGGAAGGATACGCAGTATTTT. Translation gives CASSLVVSGKDTQYF.

The chain couples TRBV5-7 to TRBJ1-6, with D possibly TRBD1 on 5 matching bases. TRBV5-7 is annotated as an ORF whose role is uncertain. V dropped 3 bases and J dropped 1 base, with 14 bases sitting between them. The CDR3 spans 17 residues. In DNA, the CDR3 is TGTGCCAGCAGCTCTAAGGGGCCGGGATCCTATAATTCACCCCTCCACTTT. It codes for CASSSKGPGSYNSPLHF.

V is TRBV5-1 and J is TRBJ2-2, with D perhaps TRBD1 (5 bases). V was trimmed by 0 bases and J by 4 bases, leaving 10 bases between them. Germline V CDR1 and CDR2: SGHRS, YFSETQ. The CDR3 loop spans 15 amino acids. The CDR3 bases are TGCGCCAGCAGCTTGGGACAGCTAGGCACCGGGGAGCTGTTTTTT. Residues: CASSLGQLGTGELFF.

The CDR3, as DNA: TGTGCCAGCAGTTACTCCTACACCCCGGGGCAGCCCCAGCATTTT. As protein: CASSYSYTPGQPQHF. This chain links TRBV6-5 with TRBJ1-5, with no clear D. CDR3 length equals 15 residues. Germline CDR1 reads MNHEY; CDR2 reads SVGAGI. The germline V and J ends were trimmed by 0 bases and 7 bases, with 13 bases remaining between them.

As for this clone: Other DNA sequences within the sample encode an identical CDR3. The rearrangement links TRBV4-3 to TRBJ2-5, with 9 bases matching TRBD1. CDR1 is LGHNA and CDR2 is YSLEER in the germline V gene. V shed 6 bases, J shed 4 bases, and the junction held 3 bases outside the gene matches. The CDR3 extends over 13 amino acids. CDR3 nucleotides: TGCGCCAGCAGTCAGGACAGGGGAGAGACCCAGTACTTC. Residues: CASSQDRGETQYF.

This clone was detected only a few times. The chain has TRBV6-1 and TRBJ1-4, with 7 bases matching TRBD1. CDR3 size: 15 residues. J lost 5 bases, V lost 6 bases, and 9 bases had no gene match. Germline V gives CDR1 MNHNS, CDR2 SASEGT. Here the CDR3 DNA reads TGTGCCAGCAGGGGGGACAGCCCACCAAATGAAAAACTGTTTTTT. As protein: CASRGDSPPNEKLFF.

The chain combines TRBV25-1 with TRBJ2-3; 7 positions match TRBD1. This CDR3 has 14 residues. The V segment lost 3 bases and the J segment 2 bases; nucleotides outside the gene matches: 2. Germline assignment: CDR1 MGHDK and CDR2 SYGVNS. CDR3 protein: CASSEGTATDTQYF. Here the CDR3 DNA reads TGTGCCAGCAGTGAGGGGACAGCCACAGATACGCAGTATTTT.

This chain joins TRBV5-1 and TRBJ2-7, with D possibly matching TRBD2 (6 bases). Trimming shortened V by 7 bases and J by 2 bases, and 25 bases separated the two germline ends. This CDR3 is 17 amino acids long. The germline V gene encodes CDR1 SGHRS and CDR2 YFSETQ. The CDR3: CASGLAPPGSGTYEQYF. Written as DNA, the CDR3 is TGCGCCAGCGGCCTCGCACCCCCCGGGAGTGGAACCTACGAGCAGTACTTC. Complete variable domain (other parts from reference TRBV5-1 and TRBJ2-7): KAGVTQTPRYLIKTRGQQVTLSCSPISGHRSVSWYQQTPGQGLQFLFEYFSETQRNKGNFPGRFSGRQFSNSRSEMNVSTLELGDSALYLCASGLAPPGSGTYEQYFGPGTRLTVT.

The chain is built from TRBV30 and TRBJ2-7; D might be TRBD2 (5 bases). Trimming took off 0 bases at V and 4 bases at J, with 10 bases between the two ends. Germline V gene data show CDR1 as GTSNPN and CDR2 as SVGIG (reference sequence). The CDR3 runs 13 residues. This CDR3 is CAWSVRSGYEQYF. In DNA form, the CDR3 reads TGTGCCTGGAGTGTCAGGTCGGGGTACGAGCAGTACTTC.

The chain uses TRBV28 and TRBJ2-3; 13 nucleotides agree with TRBD2. CDR1 is MDHEN and CDR2 is SYDVKM in the germline V gene. The CDR3 extends over 17 amino acids. V lost 3 bases to trimming and J lost 5 bases; unmatched junction nucleotides: 8. CDR3 coding DNA: TGTGCCAGCAGTTTGGGTACTAGCGGGAGGGCCAAAGATACGCAGTATTTT. It encodes CASSLGTSGRAKDTQYF. The entire variable domain, with the rest obtained from reference TRBV28 and TRBJ2-3, is as follows: DVKVTQSSRYLVKRTGEKVFLECVQDMDHENMFWYRQDPGLGLRLIYFSYDVKMKEKGDIPEGYSVSREKKERFSLILESASTNQTSMYLCASSLGTSGRAKDTQYFGPGTRLTVL.